Presented here are 21 T cell receptor beta chains from one specimen sequenced in a study of T cell responses to AZD1222 COVID-19 vaccine. Measured with immunoSEQ multiplex PCR; TCRdb has only the in-frame clones, and not every one. The repertoire consists of roughly 150,000 clones, with under 95% occurring once and the leading ten covering about 4.6%. This specimen consisted of peripheral blood, obtained on day 0 of AZD1222 vaccination. The receptors shown here come from an adult in good health.

The rearrangement links TRBV10-3 to TRBJ1-3, with no clear D. V gave up 8 bases and J gave up 4 bases, with 12 bases separating them. This CDR3 is built from 13 residues. Germline lookup yields CDR1 ENHRY and CDR2 SYGVKD. The CDR3 spells CAISPGTGNTIYF. The CDR3 nucleotides are TGTGCCATCTCCCCGGGAACAGGAAACACCATATATTTT.

This sequence joins TRBV27 and TRBJ2-7; a possible D gene is TRBD1 (6 bases). The V gene's germline CDR1 is MNHEY and CDR2 SMNVEV (reference sequence). The CDR3 sequence is 15 residues long. V was cut by 4 bases and J by 0 bases, with 13 bases left in between. CDR3 protein: CASSSALRGSYEQYF. Here the CDR3 DNA reads TGTGCCAGCAGTTCTGCGCTCAGGGGCTCCTACGAGCAGTACTTC.

This chain uses TRBV19 with TRBJ1-5; 8 bases align to TRBD1. The CDR3 is 13 residues long. V trimming: 11 bases; J trimming: 1 base; junction bases outside the gene matches: 4. Germline values: CDR1 LNHDA, CDR2 SQIVND (reference sequence). The CDR3 bases are TGTGCCGCGCAGGGGGCGAGCAATCAGCCCCAGCATTTT. Its translation: CAAQGASNQPQHF. Filled out from reference TRBV19 and TRBJ1-5, the complete variable domain reads DGGITQSPKYLFRKEGQNVTLSCEQNLNHDAMYWYRQDPGQGLRLIYYSQIVNDFQKGDIAEGYSVSREKKESFPLTVTSAQKNPTAFYLCAAQGASNQPQHFGDGTRLSIL.

This sequence joins TRBV9 and TRBJ2-5; 12 bases align to TRBD2. Germline V gene data show CDR1 as SGDLS and CDR2 as YYNGEE. V shed 5 bases, J shed 5 bases, and the junction held 7 bases outside the gene matches. CDR3 size: 15 residues. CDR3 region: CASSPTSGSWETQYF. The CDR3 coding sequence is TGTGCCAGCAGTCCGACTAGCGGGAGTTGGGAGACCCAGTACTTC.

The chain recombines TRBV7-2 with TRBJ2-7, with 7 bases lining up with TRBD2. Germline V gene sequence: CDR1 SGHTA, CDR2 FQGNSA. The V gene end was trimmed by 5 bases and the J gene end by 0 bases; junction bases not matched to a gene: 1. The CDR3 is 13 amino acids. CDR3 sequence: CASSRDYSYEQYF. The CDR3 nucleotides read TGTGCCAGCAGCCGGGACTACTCCTACGAGCAGTACTTC.

The chain recombines TRBV18 with TRBJ1-5; D may be TRBD1 (6 bases). The CDR3 is 13 residues long. V was clipped by 4 bases and J by 7 bases, with 11 bases between them. CDR1 is KGHSH, CDR2 LQKENI, per germline. The chain's CDR3 is CASSHRDRQPQHF. CDR3 nucleotide sequence: TGTGCCAGCTCACACAGGGATCGGCAGCCCCAGCATTTT.

V gene TRBV19 combines with J gene TRBJ1-5; TRBD1 matches 8 bases. CDR3 length equals 16 residues. The germline V gene has CDR1 LNHDA and CDR2 SQIVND (reference sequence). V was pared by 8 bases and J by 6 bases, with 15 bases of the junction left unmatched. CDR3 nucleotide sequence: TGTGCCAGTTCTTATGGTGGGCAGGGGGCTACTCAGCCCCAGCATTTT. Translation gives CASSYGGQGATQPQHF.

The V gene is TRBV21-1, the J gene TRBJ2-7; the listed D gene, TRBD2, was not tested against the DNA. TRBV21-1 is a listed pseudogene. This CDR3 spans 16 amino acids. In nucleotides, the CDR3 is TGTGCCAGCAGCAAAGAGGATGGACTGCCAACCTACGAGCAGTACTTC. The encoded protein is CASSKEDGLPTYEQYF.

This clone was counted between two and nine times. J is TRBJ2-7 and V is TRBV11-2, with 9 bases fitting TRBD1. Looked up from germline, CDR1 is SGHAT and CDR2 is FQNNGV. The CDR3 sequence is 16 residues long. With 4 bases clipped from V and 3 bases from J, the junction kept 10 bases outside the gene matches. The CDR3 reads CASSSTRTGAFYEQYF. The CDR3 region has the DNA TGTGCCAGCAGCTCGACCAGGACAGGGGCGTTCTACGAGCAGTACTTC.

The genes are TRBV2 and TRBJ1-1, with 8 positions matching TRBD1. The CDR3 is 14 amino acids. Trimming at V came to 2 bases and at J to 4 bases, leaving 3 bases not matched to a gene. CDR1 SNHLY and CDR2 FYNNEI come from the germline V gene. In DNA, the CDR3 is TGTGCCAGCAGTGAAACAGGGGGAAGCACTGAAGCTTTCTTT. It codes for CASSETGGSTEAFF.

The V gene is TRBV3-1 (or the pseudogene TRBV3-2), the J gene TRBJ1-1; tentatively, D is TRBD1 (5 bases). Germline CDR1 and CDR2: LGHDT and YNNKEL (reference sequence). The CDR3 spans 16 residues. V was clipped by 5 bases and J by 0 bases, with 16 bases between them. Here the CDR3 reads CASSISRGVMNTEAFF. The CDR3 coding sequence is TGTGCCAGCAGCATCTCGAGGGGTGTTATGAACACTGAAGCTTTCTTT.

This clone appeared once. The gene calls are TRBV5-1 and TRBJ2-5; TRBD1 matches at 10 bases. The junction had 4 bases not matched to a gene; V was cut back by 4 bases and J by 4 bases. CDR1 SGHRS and CDR2 YFSETQ come from the germline V gene. The CDR3 contains 14 residues. The CDR3 DNA reads as TGCGCCAGCAGCACCGGACAGGGGGTAGAGACCCAGTACTTC. Its protein is CASSTGQGVETQYF. Full variable domain (outside the CDR3, taken from reference TRBV5-1 and TRBJ2-5): KAGVTQTPRYLIKTRGQQVTLSCSPISGHRSVSWYQQTPGQGLQFLFEYFSETQRNKGNFPGRFSGRQFSNSRSEMNVSTLELGDSALYLCASSTGQGVETQYFGPGTRLLVL.

The chain is built from TRBV28 and TRBJ1-2; D is uncertain. Trimming removed 8 bases from V and 4 bases from J, with 14 bases in between. There are 13 residues in the CDR3. CDR1 MDHEN and CDR2 SYDVKM come from the germline V gene. CDR3 region: CASRFSGAYGYTF. The CDR3 DNA reads TGTGCCAGCCGCTTTTCAGGCGCCTATGGCTACACCTTC.

This clone appeared a few times. V gene TRBV7-3 combines with J gene TRBJ2-7, with D perhaps TRBD1 (7 bases). In germline, CDR1 is SGHTA, CDR2 FQGTGA. Trimming removed 5 bases at V and 5 bases at J, with 19 bases between. The CDR3 has 15 amino acids. CDR3 sequence (DNA): TGTGCCAGCAGCCCTGTCGGAGGGGGCAACGACGAGCAGTACTTC. This translates into CASSPVGGGNDEQYF.

The rearrangement joins TRBV5-1 to TRBJ2-1, with D unresolved. The CDR3 runs to 15 residues. The germline V gene encodes CDR1 SGHRS and CDR2 YFSETQ. The germline V and J ends were trimmed by 0 bases and 6 bases, with 13 bases remaining between them. CDR3 sequence: CASSLVYPLGNEQFF. The CDR3 DNA is TGCGCCAGCAGCTTGGTATACCCCTTGGGCAATGAGCAGTTCTTC.

The CDR3 protein is CASKTGEEYEQYF. Here the CDR3 DNA reads TGTGCCAGCAAGACAGGGGAGGAGTACGAGCAGTACTTC. V gene TRBV10-3 combines with J gene TRBJ2-7; 8 positions match TRBD1. The CDR3 is made up of 13 amino acids. CDR1 and CDR2 from the germline V gene are ENHRY and SYGVKD. With 10 bases clipped from V and 4 bases from J, the junction kept 9 bases outside the gene matches.

In its sample, this clone was seen once. This chain connects TRBV13 to TRBJ1-2; 8 bases are a match to TRBD1. CDR1 and CDR2 (germline): PRHDT, FYEKMQ (reference sequence). The CDR3 consists of 14 residues. Germline trimming cut 0 bases from V and 4 bases from J; bases unmatched to any gene: 1. Here the CDR3 DNA reads TGTGCCAGCAGCTTAGGAACAGGGGGCTATGGCTACACCTTC. It codes for CASSLGTGGYGYTF.

This rearrangement joins TRBV23-1 to TRBJ1-2, with 7 bases fitting TRBD1. TRBV23-1 carries the ORF label, with uncertain function. V trimming: 0 bases; J trimming: 6 bases; junction bases outside the gene matches: 10. This CDR3 comprises 16 residues. The CDR3 DNA follows: TGCGCCAGCAGTCAATCTAAGGGGGCGAATCGAAATGGCTACACCTTC. Translating it yields CASSQSKGANRNGYTF.

V and J are TRBV4-1 and TRBJ2-2; a possible D gene is TRBD1 (5 bases). This CDR3 region has 14 residues. The germline V gene has CDR1 MGHRA and CDR2 YSYEKL. V was cut by 7 bases and J by 2 bases, with 11 bases left in between. The DNA for the CDR3 is TGCGCCAGCAAACCGACAGAAAACACCGGGGAGCTGTTTTTT. It is translated as CASKPTENTGELFF.

The table lists this clone with a count of one. The genes are TRBV28 and TRBJ1-4; tentatively, D is TRBD1 (6 bases). The germline CDR1 and CDR2 sequences are MDHEN and SYDVKM. The V and J ends lost 8 bases and 10 bases respectively, with 20 bases between them. This CDR3 has 14 amino acids. The CDR3 is CASLAEGGFRKLFF. CDR3 coding DNA: TGTGCCAGCTTAGCCGAGGGGGGGTTTCGAAAACTGTTTTTT.

This rearrangement joins TRBV19 to TRBJ2-1; 9 bases match TRBD2. The V and J ends lost 8 bases and 4 bases, in that order; junction bases with no gene match: 6. The CDR3 runs to 14 residues. Germline CDR1 is LNHDA and CDR2 is SQIVND (reference sequence). CDR3 sequence: CASSSGTVYNEQFF. CDR3 DNA: TGTGCCAGTTCTAGCGGGACAGTTTACAATGAGCAGTTCTTC.